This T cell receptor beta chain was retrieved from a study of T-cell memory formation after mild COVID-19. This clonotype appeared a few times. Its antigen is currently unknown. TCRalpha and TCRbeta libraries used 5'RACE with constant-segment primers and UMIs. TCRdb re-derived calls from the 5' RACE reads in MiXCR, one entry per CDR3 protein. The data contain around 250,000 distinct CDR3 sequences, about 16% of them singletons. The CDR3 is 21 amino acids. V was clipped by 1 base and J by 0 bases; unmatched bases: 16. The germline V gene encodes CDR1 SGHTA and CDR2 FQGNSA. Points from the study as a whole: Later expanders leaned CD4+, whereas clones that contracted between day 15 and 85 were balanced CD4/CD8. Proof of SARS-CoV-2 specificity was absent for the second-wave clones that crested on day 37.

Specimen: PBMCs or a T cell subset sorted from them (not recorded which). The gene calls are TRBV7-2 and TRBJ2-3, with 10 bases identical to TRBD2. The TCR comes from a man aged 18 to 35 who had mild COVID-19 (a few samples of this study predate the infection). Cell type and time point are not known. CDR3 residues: CASSLEFGAGGRSRSTDTQYF. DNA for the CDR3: TGTGCCAGCAGCTTAGAATTCGGAGCGGGGGGGCGCAGTAGAAGCACAGATACGCAGTATTTT.